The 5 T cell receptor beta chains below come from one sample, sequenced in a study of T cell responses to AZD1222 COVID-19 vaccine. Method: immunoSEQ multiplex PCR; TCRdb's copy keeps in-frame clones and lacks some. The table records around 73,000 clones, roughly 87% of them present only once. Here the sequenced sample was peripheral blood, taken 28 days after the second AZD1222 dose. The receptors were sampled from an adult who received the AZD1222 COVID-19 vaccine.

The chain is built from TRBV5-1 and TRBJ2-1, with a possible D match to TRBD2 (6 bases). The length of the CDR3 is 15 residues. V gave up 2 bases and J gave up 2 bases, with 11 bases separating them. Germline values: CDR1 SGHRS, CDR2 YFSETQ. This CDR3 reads CASSFSGPTYNEQFF. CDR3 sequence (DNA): TGCGCCAGCAGCTTTAGCGGCCCAACCTACAATGAGCAGTTCTTC.

The CDR3 here is CASTIRRGKGGNQPQHF. CDR3 DNA sequence: TGTGCCAGCACCATAAGGAGGGGGAAGGGCGGCAATCAGCCCCAGCATTTT. The chain uses TRBV5-5 and TRBJ1-5; TRBD1 is a possible D gene (6 bases). The CDR3 consists of 17 residues. With 6 bases removed from V and 2 bases from J, the gap between germline ends came to 21 bases. Germline V gene sequence: CDR1 SGHKS, CDR2 YYEKEE (reference sequence).

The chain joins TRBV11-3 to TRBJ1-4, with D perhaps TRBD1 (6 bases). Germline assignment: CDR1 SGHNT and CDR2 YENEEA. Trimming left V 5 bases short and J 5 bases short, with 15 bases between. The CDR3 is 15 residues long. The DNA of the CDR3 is TGTGCCAGCAGCGTCCTGGGGGGCCTAAATGAAAAACTGTTTTTT. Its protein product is CASSVLGGLNEKLFF.

CDR3 amino acids: CASSSDRGGNTGELFF. DNA of the CDR3: TGCGCCAGCAGCTCGGACAGGGGAGGGAACACCGGGGAGCTGTTTTTT. The chain has TRBV5-1 and TRBJ2-2; the match to TRBD1 covers 9 bases. The CDR3 length is 16 residues. The trim removed 3 bases at V and 1 base at J, leaving 4 bases unmatched. CDR1 and CDR2 from the germline V gene are SGHRS and YFSETQ.

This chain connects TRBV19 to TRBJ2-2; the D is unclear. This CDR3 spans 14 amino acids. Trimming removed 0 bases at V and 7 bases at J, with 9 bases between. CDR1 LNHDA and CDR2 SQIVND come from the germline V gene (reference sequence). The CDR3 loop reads CASSIDPGIGELFF. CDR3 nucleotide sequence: TGTGCCAGTAGTATAGATCCGGGTATCGGGGAGCTGTTTTTT.